This TCR beta chain was sequenced in a study of blood T cell repertoires in COVID-19. Across the whole study: Material from acute and convalescent COVID-19 was sourced from the United States, Italy and Spain.

This CDR3 comprises 13 residues. Trimming stripped 6 bases from V and 2 bases from J, with 11 bases between. CDR1 is MNHNY, CDR2 SVGAGI, per germline (reference sequence). In the authors' methods: Amplification of reference gene primers provided the estimated nucleated cell counts. Only in-frame clones appear in the TCRdb table, and some are missing; sequencing was by immunoSEQ multiplex PCR. D and trimming were read from the DNA, whereas the V and J calls and clone size are those reported in that table. Among under 300,000 clones listed, around 90% were seen once. This receptor was identified in a woman in her thirties or forties with acute or convalescent COVID-19. Source material: peripheral blood. The V call is TRBV6-6, the J call TRBJ2-7, with a possible D match to TRBD2 (6 bases). The CDR3 DNA is TGTGCCAGCAGGGGGGGTGAGGCCTACGAGCAGTACGTC. As protein: CASRGGEAYEQYV.